A selection of T cell receptor beta chains follows, all from one sample in a study of regulatory T cells in long-lasting Graves disease. TCRdb fed the multiplex PCR reads into MiXCR, producing one record per CDR3 protein. The data show 500,000 or so distinct CDR3 sequences, approximately 14% seen once. These records were also assigned to another study, of T cells in Graves' hyperthyroidism and ophthalmopathy.

The sequencing used peripheral blood mononuclear cells (PBMCs), collected at new diagnosis, from a patient treated with antithyroid drugs. The receptors come from a woman aged 45-65 years with Graves disease. CDR3s include the opening cysteine and the closing phenylalanine or tryptophan. A D gene is named only where the DNA matches it firmly. Size is stated for part of the rows, as once, few or many counts, or as a class when the clone is expanded.

>TRBD1|TRBV20-1|many|TRBJ2-4
TGCAGTGCTAGAGCGGACAGGGGAGTTCTAAACATTCAGTACTTC
CSARADRGVLNIQYF
>NA|TRBV11-2|NA|TRBJ1-6
TGTGCCAGCAGCTTCGCGGGGGGATTTGGCAATTCACCCCTCCACTTT
CASSFAGGFGNSPLHF
>TRBD2|TRBV27|few|TRBJ2-2
TGTGCCAGCGGACTAGCGGGAGATTGGAGCGGGGAGCTGTTTTTT
CASGLAGDWSGELFF
>TRBD1|TRBV12-3/TRBV12-4|NA|TRBJ1-5
TGTGCCAGCAGCCTCCTGAATACAGGGGGCGGCAATCAGCCCCAGCATTTT
CASSLLNTGGGNQPQHF
>NA|TRBV4-1|NA|TRBJ2-3
TGCGCCAGCAGCCAAGAAGGGACCTTTGCGGATACGCAGTATTTT
CASSQEGTFADTQYF
>NA|TRBV12-5|NA|TRBJ2-1
TGTGCTAGTGGTCTGGGGTCTGCGGGAAACAATGAGCAGTTCTTC
CASGLGSAGNNEQFF
>NA|TRBV7-9|few|TRBJ1-1
TGTGCCAGCAGCCCCCAGGAGGGGAACACTGAAGCTTTCTTT
CASSPQEGNTEAFF
>NA|TRBV29-1|many|TRBJ2-7
TGCAGCGTTGATGGCGGGACTCCCTACGAGCAGTACTTC
CSVDGGTPYEQYF
>TRBD2|TRBV5-6|NA|TRBJ2-5
TGTGCCAGCAGCTTGCAACTAGCGGGCGGGGAGACCCAGTACTTC
CASSLQLAGGETQYF
>TRBD2|TRBV5-1|NA|TRBJ2-1
TGCGCCAGCAGCTTGAGCGGGAGGGTCTACAATGAGCAGTTCTTC
CASSLSGRVYNEQFF
>NA|TRBV28|few|TRBJ1-2
TGTGCCAGCAGTAGGTACCTTAAAACTGTTAACTATGGCTACACCTTC
CASSRYLKTVNYGYTF
>NA|TRBV29-1|many|TRBJ2-7
TGCAGCGTTGAAGATTTCGGGGACAAGGGATACGAGCAGTACTTC
CSVEDFGDKGYEQYF
>TRBD1|TRBV5-6|NA|TRBJ1-2
TGTGCCAGCAGCTCTACAGGGGGCGGCTATGGCTACACCTTC
CASSSTGGGYGYTF
>NA|TRBV24-1|many|TRBJ1-5
TGTGCCACCAGTGATCCAGGGTTCCCAAATCAGCCCCAGCATTTT
CATSDPGFPNQPQHF
>TRBD2|TRBV12-3/TRBV12-4|many|TRBJ2-1
TGTGCCAGCATCTTGGGACTAGCGGACCTCTACAATGAGCAGTTCTTC
CASILGLADLYNEQFF
>TRBD1|TRBV2|many|TRBJ2-7
TGTGCCAGCAGTGAATACCCAGGGGGTGGTTACGAGCAGTACTTC
CASSEYPGGGYEQYF
>TRBD1|TRBV28|few|TRBJ1-2
TGTGCCAGCAGAAACAGGGGGCGGTACTATGGCTACACCTTC
CASRNRGRYYGYTF
>NA|TRBV30|many|TRBJ2-3
TGTGCCTGGAGTTGGTCAGAGGATACGCAGTATTTT
CAWSWSEDTQYF
>NA|TRBV4-1|NA|TRBJ1-5
TGCGCCAGCAGCCAAGTAGTGGCAGGTTTAGGGCCGAAGCCCCAGCATTTT
CASSQVVAGLGPKPQHF
>NA|TRBV6-1|NA|TRBJ1-4
TGTGCCAGCAGACCCCCTGGGGCGGAGAATGAAAAACTGTTTTTT
CASRPPGAENEKLFF
>NA|TRBV7-2|many|TRBJ1-5
TGTGCCAGCAGCTTAGAGGAGTGGAATCAGCCCCAGCATTTT
CASSLEEWNQPQHF
>NA|TRBV5-1|NA|TRBJ2-2
TGCGCCAGCAGCTCAGACAGAAACACCGGGGAGCTGTTTTTT
CASSSDRNTGELFF
>TRBD2|TRBV10-3|many|TRBJ2-5
TGTGCCATCAGCCCGGGACTAGCGGGAGGGCCGGATGAGACCCAGTACTTC
CAISPGLAGGPDETQYF
>TRBD1|TRBV11-2|many|TRBJ2-3
TGTGCCAGCAGCCCGACAGGGTCCGGCACAGATACGCAGTATTTT
CASSPTGSGTDTQYF
>NA|TRBV11-2|many|TRBJ1-3
TGTGCCAGCAGCTTATATACCGGGACGGAGGGAAACACCATATATTTT
CASSLYTGTEGNTIYF
>NA|TRBV5-6|NA|TRBJ1-6
TGTGCCAGCAGCCGCCGAGGGAGGTCATTGCAGAATTCACCCCTCCACTTT
CASSRRGRSLQNSPLHF